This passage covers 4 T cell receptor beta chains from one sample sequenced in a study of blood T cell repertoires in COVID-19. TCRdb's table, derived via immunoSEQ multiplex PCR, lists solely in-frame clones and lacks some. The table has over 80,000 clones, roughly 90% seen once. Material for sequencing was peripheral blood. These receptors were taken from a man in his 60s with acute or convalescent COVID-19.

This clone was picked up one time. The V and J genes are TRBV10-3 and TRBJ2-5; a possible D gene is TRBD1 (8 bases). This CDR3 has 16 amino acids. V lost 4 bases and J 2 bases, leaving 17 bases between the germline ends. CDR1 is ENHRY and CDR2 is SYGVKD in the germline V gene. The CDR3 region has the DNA TGTGCCATCAGTGCGGGGGGACAGGTGGGGCAAGAGACCCAGTACTTC. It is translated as CAISAGGQVGQETQYF.

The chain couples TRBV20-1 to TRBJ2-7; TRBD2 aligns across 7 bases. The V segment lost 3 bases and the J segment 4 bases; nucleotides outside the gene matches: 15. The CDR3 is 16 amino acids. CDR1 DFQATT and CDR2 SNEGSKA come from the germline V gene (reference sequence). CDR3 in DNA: TGCAGTGCTAGTGGGGTAGAGGGAGGGCCCTTATACGAGCAGTACTTC. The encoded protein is CSASGVEGGPLYEQYF.

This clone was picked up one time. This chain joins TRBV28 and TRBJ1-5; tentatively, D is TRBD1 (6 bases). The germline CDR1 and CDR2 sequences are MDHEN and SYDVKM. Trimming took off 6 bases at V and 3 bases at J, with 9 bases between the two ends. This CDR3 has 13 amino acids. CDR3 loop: CASRRDTNQPQHF. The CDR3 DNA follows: TGTGCCAGCAGACGGGACACCAATCAGCCCCAGCATTTT.

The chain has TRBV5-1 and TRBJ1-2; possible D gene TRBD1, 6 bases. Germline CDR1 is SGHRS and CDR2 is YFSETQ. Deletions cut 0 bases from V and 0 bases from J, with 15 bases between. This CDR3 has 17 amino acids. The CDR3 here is CASSLGTGTRANYGYTF. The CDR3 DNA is TGCGCCAGCAGCTTGGGTACGGGGACACGAGCTAACTATGGCTACACCTTC.